This T cell receptor (beta chain) was captured by sequencing in a study of blood T cell repertoires in COVID-19. Study at large: Before being deemed recovered, Cohort 3 donors had two negative PCRs, clearance, or symptom resolution.

The J segment lost 4 bases and the V segment lost 7 bases, leaving 5 bases of the junction unmatched. The germline gives CDR1 MNHEY, CDR2 SVGAGI. This CDR3 has 13 residues. Produced via immunoSEQ multiplex PCR; TCRdb's table is partial and in-frame only. The table has over 130,000 clones, under 90% seen once. What was sequenced was PBMCs or T cells enriched from blood (not recorded which). The V gene is TRBV6-5, the J gene TRBJ2-3; 7 bases are a match to TRBD2. This sequence originates from a man over 45 in a cohort exposed to, infected with or recovered from COVID-19 (not recorded which). The CDR3 sequence is CASNLGRADTQYF. The DNA of the CDR3 is TGTGCCAGCAACCTTGGGAGGGCAGATACGCAGTATTTT.